This TCR beta chain was identified during a study of OX40 agonist ivuxolimab in advanced cancers. Sequenced by immunoSEQ multiplex PCR; TCRdb stores in-frame clones only, minus some. Found here are around 87,000 clones, roughly 92% of them singletons; the top ten hold about 2.6%. The CDR3 length is 16 residues. Trimming took 1 base from V and 0 from J, leaving 7 bases between them. Germline CDR1 reads MNHEY; CDR2 reads SMNVEV (reference sequence). Regarding this clone: Antigen: not known.

Whole-study findings and limits: Those patients achieving a partial response at 0.1-3.0 mg/kg showed among the lowest clonal expansion.

The chain uses TRBV27 and TRBJ2-6; D call uncertain. This clonotype was sampled from an adult with an advanced solid tumor such as melanoma, head and neck, liver or kidney cancer. Sequencing was performed on CD4+ or CD8+ T cells sorted from blood, taken in a trial of the OX40 agonist ivuxolimab. The CDR3 loop is CASSLYSSSGANVLTF. CDR3 coding DNA: TGTGCCAGCAGTTTATACTCAAGCTCTGGGGCCAACGTCCTGACTTTC. The full variable domain, completed using reference TRBV27 and TRBJ2-6, is EAQVTQNPRYLITVTGKKLTVTCSQNMNHEYMSWYRQDPGLGLRQIYYSMNVEVTDKGDVPEGYKVSRKEKRNFPLILESPSPNQTSLYFCASSLYSSSGANVLTFGAGSRLTVL.